Listed below are T cell receptor beta chains from one sample, sequenced in a study of T cell changes during pregnancy in multiple sclerosis. Generated by immunoSEQ multiplex PCR, the TCRdb table keeps only in-frame clones and is missing some. The repertoire holds about 50,000 clones, around 90% seen once, with around 0.38% in the top ten. Material: CD4+ T cells from peripheral blood mononuclear cells, obtained before pregnancy. All receptors come from a female donor with multiple sclerosis, enrolled in a pregnancy study. Each CDR3 is given with its conserved first and last residue. Each record gives: CDR3 protein, V gene, clone size, J gene. Clone size is stated in some rows and not others, as once, few, many or a class when expanded.

CASSDTVRTSKFF | TRBV6-4 | - | TRBJ2-1
CASSQGRPGQPQHF | TRBV7-2 | - | TRBJ1-5
CASSPRADNHTF | TRBV18 | - | TRBJ1-2
CASSVTQGSGELFF | TRBV27 | - | TRBJ2-2
CATLLRTGRNEQFF | TRBV6-1 | - | TRBJ2-1
CASTARQGAIGEQYF | TRBV9 | - | TRBJ2-7
CASSKPRHQDGTWGDFYEQYF | TRBV21-1 | - | TRBJ2-7
CASSQDRSGRAFF | TRBV14 | - | TRBJ1-1
CASTDRNTYEQYF | TRBV28 | - | TRBJ2-7
CASSVATGTGRDTQYF | TRBV9 | - | TRBJ2-3
CASRPPGLSYNEQFF | TRBV6-1 | - | TRBJ2-1
CASSFQGWSGNEQYF | TRBV7-8 | - | TRBJ2-7
CASSQEPGRGAYNEQFF | TRBV4-1 | - | TRBJ2-1
CASSGIRGRGETQYF | TRBV11-2 | - | TRBJ2-5
CASSFDPWAGAPYNEQFF | TRBV5-1 | - | TRBJ2-1
CASSRDIQGNEQFF | TRBV4-2 | - | TRBJ2-1
CASSDGAATQYF | TRBV10-1 | - | TRBJ2-5
CASSESGRTGETQYF | TRBV10-1 | - | TRBJ2-5
CASRKGGGQPQHF | TRBV2 | - | TRBJ1-5
CTSSQADSSGNTIYF | TRBV1 | - | TRBJ1-3
CASSSLGTGPGYTF | TRBV27 | - | TRBJ1-2
CASSRAGQTYEQYF | TRBV6-1 | - | TRBJ2-7
CASSRSGGQETQYF | TRBV18 | - | TRBJ2-5
CASTPTGAYEQYF | TRBV19 | few | TRBJ2-7
CAWRAGTSGNYEQYF | TRBV30 | - | TRBJ2-7
CASSRVPYTDTQYF | TRBV6-1 | - | TRBJ2-3
CASGAGDTQYF | TRBV10-1 | - | TRBJ2-3
CASTRQGMFGGYTF | TRBV9 | few | TRBJ1-2
CASTPRRGNQPQHF | TRBV5-1 | - | TRBJ1-5
CASSLTGKDTEAFF | TRBV5-1 | once | TRBJ1-1
CASSLGGAYNQPQHF | TRBV9 | - | TRBJ1-5
CASRMSSSSNQPQHF | TRBV28 | - | TRBJ1-5
CASSYSRREGEQFF | TRBV6-5 | - | TRBJ2-1
CATAEAGGATDTQYF | TRBV15 | - | TRBJ2-3
CASSFGGARDEQYF | TRBV27 | - | TRBJ2-7
CASSVGAGGQNTEAFF | TRBV9 | - | TRBJ1-1
CASSQTQTGTSEQYF | TRBV4-3 | - | TRBJ2-7